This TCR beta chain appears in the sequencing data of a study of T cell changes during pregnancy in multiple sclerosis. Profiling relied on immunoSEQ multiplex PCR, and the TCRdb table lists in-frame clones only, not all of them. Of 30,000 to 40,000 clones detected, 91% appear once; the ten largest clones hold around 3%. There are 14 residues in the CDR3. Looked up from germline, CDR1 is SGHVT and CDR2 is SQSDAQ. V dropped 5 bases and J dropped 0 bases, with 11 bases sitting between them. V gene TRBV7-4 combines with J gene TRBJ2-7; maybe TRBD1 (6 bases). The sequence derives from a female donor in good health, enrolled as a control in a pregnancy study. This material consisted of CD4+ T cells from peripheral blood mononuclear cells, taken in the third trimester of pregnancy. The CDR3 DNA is TGTGCCAGCAGCACATGGACAGCCTCCTACGAGCAGTACTTC. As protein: CASSTWTASYEQYF. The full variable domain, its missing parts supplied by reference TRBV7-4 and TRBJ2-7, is GAGVSQSPRYKVAKRGRDVALRCDSISGHVTLYWYRQTLGQGSEVLTYSQSDAQRDKSGRPSGRFSAERPERSVSTLKIQRTEQGDSAVYLCASSTWTASYEQYFGPGTRLTVT.